The 24 T cell receptor beta chains listed next were all sequenced from one sample in a study of T cell responses to AZD1222 COVID-19 vaccine. Assay: immunoSEQ multiplex PCR; the TCRdb copy retains only in-frame clones and omits some. Here the sample spans over 85,000 clones, about nine tenths being singletons. The input for sequencing was peripheral blood, taken 28 days after the second AZD1222 dose. The receptor set was obtained from an adult who received the AZD1222 COVID-19 vaccine.

The CDR3 nucleotides are TGTGCCAGCAGCTTTGGCGGGAACTCCTACAATGAGCAGTTCTTC. Amino acid sequence: CASSFGGNSYNEQFF. The V call is TRBV7-2, the J call TRBJ2-1, with a tentative D call TRBD2 (6 bases). Germline CDR1 reads SGHTA; CDR2 reads FQGNSA. The CDR3 is 15 residues long. V lost 3 bases, J lost 0 bases, and 9 bases lay in between.

This sequence joins TRBV2 and TRBJ2-7, with D uncertain. Germline V gene sequence: CDR1 SNHLY, CDR2 FYNNEI. V was pared by 3 bases and J by 1 base, with 13 bases between. The CDR3 spans 15 residues. CDR3 bases: TGTGCCAGCAGTGACTTTTCCGCCGGGTCCTACGAGCAGTACTTC. This codes for CASSDFSAGSYEQYF.

The V call is TRBV18, the J call TRBJ2-1; TRBD1 agrees at 7 bases. The V gene's germline CDR1 is KGHSH and CDR2 LQKENI. V dropped 0 bases and J dropped 0; count of bases not matched to a gene: 2. The CDR3 covers 16 residues. CDR3 region: CASSPPGQSSYNEQFF. DNA of the CDR3: TGTGCCAGCTCACCACCGGGACAGAGCTCCTACAATGAGCAGTTCTTC.

The chain employs TRBV5-6 and TRBJ2-7; 7 bases map to TRBD1. Germline V gene lookup returns CDR1 SGHDT and CDR2 YYEEEE. There are 14 residues in the CDR3. Trimming removed 4 bases from V and 6 bases from J; junction bases left unmatched: 10. For the CDR3, the DNA is TGTGCCAGCAGCCTGTGGACAGGCTTACCCGAGCAGTACTTC. Its translation is CASSLWTGLPEQYF.

The gene calls are TRBV4-2 and TRBJ1-4, with TRBD1 as a possible D gene (5 bases). This CDR3 spans 15 amino acids. Trimming cost V 3 bases and J 8 bases, with 16 bases left between them. The germline V gene has CDR1 LGHNA and CDR2 YNFKEQ. CDR3: CASSHWDSRQEKLFF. The CDR3, as DNA: TGTGCCAGCAGCCATTGGGACTCAAGGCAGGAAAAACTGTTTTTT.

This clone was detected only a few times. This chain connects TRBV6-4 to TRBJ2-1; D is possibly TRBD2 (6 bases). Per germline, CDR1 MRHNA and CDR2 SNTAGT. The ends were cut back, 0 bases at V and 0 bases at J, with 6 bases in the middle. The CDR3 has 15 residues. The CDR3 loop reads CASSDSSGSYNEQFF. CDR3 DNA sequence: TGTGCCAGCAGTGACTCTAGCGGCTCCTACAATGAGCAGTTCTTC.

The V and J genes are TRBV12-3 or TRBV12-4 and TRBJ1-1; D call uncertain. The CDR3 has 12 residues. V was cut by 2 bases and J by 5 bases, with 6 bases left in between. The CDR3 coding sequence is TGTGCCAGCAGTTTATTCTCAACTGAAGCTTTCTTT. This codes for CASSLFSTEAFF.

The chain's CDR3 is CATSRDRAGATDTQYF. Here the CDR3 DNA reads TGTGCCACCAGCAGAGATAGAGCAGGGGCCACAGATACGCAGTATTTT. The gene calls are TRBV15 and TRBJ2-3, with a weak D call TRBD1 (6 bases). This CDR3 is 16 amino acids long. V lost 0 bases and J 2 bases, leaving 12 bases between the germline ends. Germline CDR1 reads LNHNV; CDR2 reads YYDKDF (reference sequence). The complete variable domain, with remaining parts taken from reference TRBV15 and TRBJ2-3, reads DAMVIQNPRYQVTQFGKPVTLSCSQTLNHNVMYWYQQKSSQAPKLLFHYYDKDFNNEADTPDNFQSRRPNTSFCFLDIRSPGLGDTAMYLCATSRDRAGATDTQYFGPGTRLTVL.

The V and J genes are TRBV18 and TRBJ1-1; D is ambiguous. V lost 0 bases, J lost 2 bases, and 10 bases lay in between. Per the germline V gene, CDR1 is KGHSH and CDR2 is LQKENI. This CDR3 contains 15 residues. The chain's CDR3 is CASSPPMALNTEAFF. DNA of the CDR3: TGTGCCAGCTCACCACCGATGGCCCTAAACACTGAAGCTTTCTTT.

CDR3: CASSWTGRVESPLHF. DNA of the CDR3: TGTGCCAGCAGTTGGACAGGGAGAGTGGAGTCACCCCTCCACTTT. The genes are TRBV6-5 and TRBJ1-6; 8 bases are a match to TRBD1. V was pared by 4 bases and J by 10 bases, with 9 bases of the junction left unmatched. The germline V gene encodes CDR1 MNHEY and CDR2 SVGAGI. The CDR3 sequence is 15 residues long.

This chain connects TRBV6-4 to TRBJ2-1; TRBD1 aligns across 9 bases. V was pared by 4 bases and J by 9 bases, with 10 bases of the junction left unmatched. CDR1 is MRHNA and CDR2 is SNTAGT in the germline V gene. This CDR3 has 15 amino acids. CDR3: CASSAPGQGAGEQFF. The DNA for the CDR3 is TGTGCCAGCAGTGCGCCGGGACAGGGAGCGGGTGAGCAGTTCTTC.

As for this clone: The sample holds other DNA sequences that translate to the same CDR3. The chain has TRBV10-3 and TRBJ1-6; D is ambiguous. V lost 6 bases to trimming and J lost 3 bases, with 12 bases between them. CDR1 is ENHRY and CDR2 is SYGVKD in the germline V gene. The CDR3 loop spans 15 amino acids. The CDR3 is CAISESGSYNSPLHF. As DNA, the CDR3 is TGTGCCATCAGCGAATCCGGGAGCTATAATTCACCCCTCCACTTT.

The CDR3 spells CASSSVMLGDGYTF. Here the CDR3 DNA reads TGTGCCAGCAGTTCGGTCATGTTGGGAGATGGCTACACCTTC. This chain uses TRBV6-5 with TRBJ1-2, with unresolved D. The V gene's germline CDR1 is MNHEY and CDR2 SVGAGI. Trimming pared 4 bases from V and 6 bases from J, leaving 15 bases between. This CDR3 has 14 residues.

V gene TRBV19 combines with J gene TRBJ2-1, with 8 nucleotides matching TRBD2. The CDR3 extends over 14 amino acids. Germline lookup yields CDR1 LNHDA and CDR2 SQIVND (reference sequence). V was pared by 4 bases and J by 7 bases, with 6 bases of the junction left unmatched. The CDR3 DNA reads TGTGCCAGTAGTACAGGGACTAGGTCAAATGAGCAGTTCTTC. It encodes CASSTGTRSNEQFF.

The rearrangement uses TRBV5-1 and TRBJ2-2, with a possible D match to TRBD2 (6 bases). The ends were cut back, 2 bases at V and 5 bases at J, with 16 bases in the middle. Germline CDR1 SGHRS, CDR2 YFSETQ. The CDR3 runs 16 residues. CDR3 DNA: TGCGCCAGCAGCTTTGGCGCAGGAGCGGGTACCGGGGAGCTGTTTTTT. Its translation: CASSFGAGAGTGELFF.

The chain carries TRBV7-8 and TRBJ2-1; D remains unclear. The germline V gene encodes CDR1 SGHVS and CDR2 FQNEAQ. This CDR3 has 13 residues. The V gene lost 1 base and the J gene lost 9 bases, with 10 bases spanning the gap. The CDR3 is CASSLGPRGEQFF. The CDR3, as DNA: TGTGCCAGCAGCTTAGGCCCCCGCGGTGAGCAGTTCTTC.

The chain links TRBV2 to TRBJ2-2, with no clear D. The CDR3 is 12 amino acids. Germline CDR1 reads SNHLY; CDR2 reads FYNNEI. Trimming left V 7 bases short and J 6 bases short, with 9 bases between. The CDR3 is CASIGPPGELFF. DNA for the CDR3: TGTGCCAGCATCGGGCCCCCCGGGGAGCTGTTTTTT.

The chain carries TRBV7-9 and TRBJ1-3, with D tentatively TRBD1 (5 bases). Germline-derived CDR1 and CDR2 are SEHNR and FQNEAQ (reference sequence). The CDR3 consists of 17 residues. Between the trimmed V and J ends, which lost 0 bases and 7 bases, there was a span of 19 bases. The CDR3 DNA is TGTGCCAGCAGCTTAGCGCAAGGGGTCCTCCGGCCGAACACCATATATTTT. Protein: CASSLAQGVLRPNTIYF.

The chain combines TRBV20-1 with TRBJ2-1; no firm D call. The germline V and J ends were trimmed by 3 bases and 5 bases, with 5 bases remaining between them. Germline CDR1 DFQATT, CDR2 SNEGSKA (reference sequence). This CDR3 has 11 amino acids. The CDR3 sequence is CSAREDNEQFF. CDR3 sequence (DNA): TGCAGTGCTAGGGAAGACAATGAGCAGTTCTTC.

This clone came up a few times. J is TRBJ2-3 and V is TRBV19, with D unclear. V was cut by 7 bases and J by 6 bases, with 23 bases left in between. This CDR3 comprises 16 residues. CDR1 LNHDA and CDR2 SQIVND come from the germline V gene (reference sequence). In DNA form, the CDR3 reads TGTGCCAGTAAGTCGATCCGGGCCAACGACCCTGATACGCAGTATTTT. This encodes CASKSIRANDPDTQYF.

The chain joins TRBV7-2 to TRBJ2-2; the D call may be TRBD1 or TRBD2 (6 bases each). CDR3 length: 16 residues. Per the germline V gene, CDR1 is SGHTA and CDR2 is FQGNSA. Trimming pared 2 bases from V and 5 bases from J, leaving 15 bases between. As DNA, the CDR3 is TGTGCCAGCAGCTTACCGGGAGCGAGGGGGACCGGGGAGCTGTTTTTT. It translates to CASSLPGARGTGELFF.

DNA of the CDR3: TGTGCCAGCAGCTTCCACAATGAGCAGTTCTTC. Amino acids: CASSFHNEQFF. The rearrangement joins TRBV11-2 to TRBJ2-1, with D unresolved. Germline loops: CDR1 SGHAT, CDR2 FQNNGV. Deletions cut 3 bases from V and 5 bases from J, with 2 bases between. This CDR3 has 11 amino acids.

V gene TRBV2 combines with J gene TRBJ1-3, with TRBD1 matching 7 bases. V was clipped by 8 bases and J by 4 bases; unmatched bases: 8. The CDR3 loop spans 14 amino acids. CDR1 is SNHLY and CDR2 is FYNNEI in the germline V gene. The CDR3 DNA reads as TGTGCCAGCGCCAGGGGGGCTCGAGGAAACACCATATATTTT. Its protein product is CASARGARGNTIYF.

The CDR3 here is CASSQTSTKSSYNEQFF. The CDR3 nucleotides read TGCGCCAGCAGCCAGACTAGCACTAAAAGCTCCTACAATGAGCAGTTCTTC. V is TRBV4-1 and J is TRBJ2-1, with 7 bases lining up with TRBD2. The J segment lost 0 bases and the V segment lost 3 bases, leaving 8 bases of the junction unmatched. The germline V gene has CDR1 MGHRA and CDR2 YSYEKL. The CDR3 contains 17 residues.